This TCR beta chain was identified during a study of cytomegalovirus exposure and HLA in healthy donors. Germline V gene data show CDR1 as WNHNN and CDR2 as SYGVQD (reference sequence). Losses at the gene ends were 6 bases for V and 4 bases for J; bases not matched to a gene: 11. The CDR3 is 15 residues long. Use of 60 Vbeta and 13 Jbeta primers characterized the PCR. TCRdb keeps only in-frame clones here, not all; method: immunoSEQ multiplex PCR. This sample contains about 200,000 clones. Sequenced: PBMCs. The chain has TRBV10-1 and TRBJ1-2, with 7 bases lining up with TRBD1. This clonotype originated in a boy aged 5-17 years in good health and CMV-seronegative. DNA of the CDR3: TGCGCCAGCAGAGGGGACAGCTCTTCAACCTATGGCTACACCTTC. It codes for CASRGDSSSTYGYTF.